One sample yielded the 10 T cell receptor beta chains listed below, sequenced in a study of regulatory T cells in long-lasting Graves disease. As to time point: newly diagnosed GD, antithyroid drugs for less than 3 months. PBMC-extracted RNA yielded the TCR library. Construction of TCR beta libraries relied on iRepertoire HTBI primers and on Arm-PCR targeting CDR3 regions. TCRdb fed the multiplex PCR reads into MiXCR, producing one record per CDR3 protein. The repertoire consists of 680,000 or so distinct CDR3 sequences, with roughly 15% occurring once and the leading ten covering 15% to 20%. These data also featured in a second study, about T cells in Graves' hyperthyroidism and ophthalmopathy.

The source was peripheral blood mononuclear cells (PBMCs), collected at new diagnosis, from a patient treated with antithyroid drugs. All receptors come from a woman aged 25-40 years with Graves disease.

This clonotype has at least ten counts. The CDR3: CASRRYLAGGTKNIQYF. The DNA of the CDR3 is TGTGCCAGCAGACGTTATCTAGCGGGAGGGACCAAAAACATTCAGTACTTC. The gene calls are TRBV2 and TRBJ2-4; 12 nucleotides line up with TRBD2. The CDR3 loop spans 17 amino acids. From germline, CDR1 is SNHLY and CDR2 FYNNEI. Losses at the gene ends were 6 bases for V and 2 bases for J; bases not matched to a gene: 8. The variable domain in full, completed from reference TRBV2 and TRBJ2-4, reads EPEVTQTPSHQVTQMGQEVILRCVPISNHLYFYWYRQILGQKVEFLVSFYNNEISEKSEIFDDQFSVERPDGSNFTLKIRSTKLEDSAMYFCASRRYLAGGTKNIQYFGAGTRLSVL.

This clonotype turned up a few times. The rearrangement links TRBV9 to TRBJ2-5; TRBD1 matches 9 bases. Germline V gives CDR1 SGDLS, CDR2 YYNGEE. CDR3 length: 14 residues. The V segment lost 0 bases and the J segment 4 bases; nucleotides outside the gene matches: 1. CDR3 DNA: TGTGCCAGCAGCGTAGGGGGACAGGGAGAGACCCAGTACTTC. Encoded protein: CASSVGGQGETQYF. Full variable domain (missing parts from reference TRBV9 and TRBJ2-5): DSGVTQTPKHLITATGQRVTLRCSPRSGDLSVYWYQQSLDQGLQFLIQYYNGEERAKGNILERFSAQQFPDLHSELNLSSLELGDSALYFCASSVGGQGETQYFGPGTRLLVL.

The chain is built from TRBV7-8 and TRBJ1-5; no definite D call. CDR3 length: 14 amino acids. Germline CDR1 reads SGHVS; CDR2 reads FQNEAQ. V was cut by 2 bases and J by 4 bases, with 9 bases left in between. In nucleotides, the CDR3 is TGTGCCAGCAGCTTATTAACGGAAAATCAGCCCCAGCATTTT. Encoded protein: CASSLLTENQPQHF.

CDR3 loop: CAWSVGGDYGYTF. CDR3 DNA sequence: TGTGCCTGGAGCGTCGGGGGGGACTATGGCTACACCTTC. The chain is built from TRBV30 and TRBJ1-2; TRBD1 might be the D (5 bases). Germline CDR1 and CDR2: GTSNPN and SVGIG (reference sequence). The length of the CDR3 is 13 residues. Trimming removed 3 bases at V and 3 bases at J, with 11 bases between.

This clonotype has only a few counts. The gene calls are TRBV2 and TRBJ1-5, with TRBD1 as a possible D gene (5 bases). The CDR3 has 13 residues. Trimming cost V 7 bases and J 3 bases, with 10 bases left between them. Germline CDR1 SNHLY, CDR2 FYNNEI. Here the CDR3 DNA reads TGTGCCAGCACCCAGGGACTCAATCAGCCCCAGCATTTT. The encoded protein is CASTQGLNQPQHF.

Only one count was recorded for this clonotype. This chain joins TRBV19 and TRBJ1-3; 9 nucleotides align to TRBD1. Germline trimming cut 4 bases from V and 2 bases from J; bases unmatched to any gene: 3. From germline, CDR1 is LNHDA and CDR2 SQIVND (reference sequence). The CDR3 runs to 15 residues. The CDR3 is CASSTGQGTGNTIYF. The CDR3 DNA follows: TGTGCCAGTAGTACCGGACAGGGGACTGGAAACACCATATATTTT.

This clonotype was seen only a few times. CDR3: CSGGNTGELFF. The CDR3 bases are TGCAGCGGAGGGAACACCGGGGAGCTGTTTTTT. V gene TRBV29-1 combines with J gene TRBJ2-2; D remains unclear. In germline, CDR1 is SQVTM, CDR2 ANQGSEA. The CDR3 sequence is 11 residues long. V dropped 7 bases and J dropped 1 base, with 4 bases sitting between them.

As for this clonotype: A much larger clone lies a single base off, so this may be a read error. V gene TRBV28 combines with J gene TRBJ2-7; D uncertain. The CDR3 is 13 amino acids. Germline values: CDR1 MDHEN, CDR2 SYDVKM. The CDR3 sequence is CAGSPNYPHEQYF. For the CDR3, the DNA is TGTGCCGGCAGTCCAAATTACCCCCACGAGCAGTACTTC.

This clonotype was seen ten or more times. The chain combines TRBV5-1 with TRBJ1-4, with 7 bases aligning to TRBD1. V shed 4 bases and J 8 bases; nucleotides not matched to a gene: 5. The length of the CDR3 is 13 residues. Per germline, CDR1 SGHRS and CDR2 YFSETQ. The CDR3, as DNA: TGCGCCAGCAGCCCGACAGGGAGCGAAAAACTGTTTTTT. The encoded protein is CASSPTGSEKLFF.

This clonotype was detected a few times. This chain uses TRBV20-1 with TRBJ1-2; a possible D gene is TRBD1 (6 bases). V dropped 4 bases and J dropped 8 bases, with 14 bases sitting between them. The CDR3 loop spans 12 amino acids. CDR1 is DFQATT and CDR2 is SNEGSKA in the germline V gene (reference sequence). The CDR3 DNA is TGCAGTGCTACCCAGGGGAGGGTGGGCTACACCTTC. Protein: CSATQGRVGYTF.